This TCR beta chain was observed in a study of T cells of healthy individuals. This clonotype was recorded at least ten times. TCRdb called the 5' RACE reads again in MiXCR, with one record for every CDR3 protein. The sample consists of about 63,000 distinct CDR3 sequences, 15% to 20% of them appearing once. Germline CDR1 and CDR2: MNHEY and SMNVEV (reference sequence). The CDR3 consists of 12 residues. Trimming took 4 bases from V and 4 from J, leaving 4 bases between them. The TCR sequence derives from a human donor in good health. The chain uses TRBV27 and TRBJ2-2; no firm D call. CDR3 amino acids: CASSWGTGELFF. The CDR3 DNA follows: TGTGCCAGCAGTTGGGGCACCGGGGAGCTGTTTTTT.